A selection of T cell receptor beta chains follows, all from one sample in a study of CD8 T cells in ankylosing spondylitis. MiXCR, run by TCRdb on the 5' RACE reads, gives a single entry per CDR3 protein. The data show roughly 90,000 distinct CDR3 sequences, around 8.5% seen once. Sequencing was done on a sample of blood, either unsorted or a sorted T cell fraction (not recorded which). These TCRs come from a male donor with ankylosing spondylitis. Each CDR3 is given with its conserved first and last residue. The D gene is left open where the match is weak. Some rows have no size entry. The others give once, few or many, or a class for an expanded clone.

j_call	v_call	d_call	clone_size	cdr3_aa	cdr3_nt
TRBJ2-3	TRBV7-9	-	-	CASSFMRDPRGGDTQYF	TGTGCCAGCAGCTTTATGCGGGACCCTAGAGGGGGAGATACGCAGTATTTT
TRBJ1-5	TRBV14	-	many	CASSPGLNQPQHF	TGTGCCAGCAGCCCGGGCCTAAATCAGCCCCAGCATTTT
TRBJ2-2	TRBV7-8	-	-	CASSLGVPGLRLGTGELFF	TGTGCCAGCAGCTTAGGGGTACCGGGACTCCGCCTGGGCACCGGGGAGCTGTTTTTT
TRBJ1-5	TRBV6-1	-	few	CASSEGQSNQPQHF	TGTGCCAGCAGTGAAGGACAGAGCAATCAGCCCCAGCATTTT
TRBJ2-3	TRBV24-1	-	-	CATGWGFGDTQYF	TGTGCCACCGGCTGGGGGTTCGGAGATACGCAGTATTTT
TRBJ1-2	TRBV25-1	-	many	CASSDQGSYGYTF	TGTGCCAGCAGTGATCAGGGGAGCTATGGCTACACCTTC
TRBJ1-1	TRBV24-1	-	-	CATSETGYEAFF	TGTGCCACCAGTGAAACAGGGTACGAAGCTTTCTTT
TRBJ2-3	TRBV7-9	TRBD2	many	CASSGAGISTDTQYF	TGTGCCAGCAGCGGAGCGGGAATTAGCACAGATACGCAGTATTTT
TRBJ2-1	TRBV4-1	-	-	CASSQEGYPSSYNEQFF	TGCGCCAGCAGCCAAGAGGGATACCCCAGCTCCTACAATGAGCAGTTCTTC
TRBJ2-7	TRBV3-1	-	-	CASSQEYEQYF	TGTGCCAGCAGCCAGGAATACGAGCAGTACTTC
TRBJ2-1	TRBV29-1	TRBD2	many	CSASGYSYNEQFF	TGCAGCGCTAGCGGGTACTCCTACAATGAGCAGTTCTTC
TRBJ2-6	TRBV10-3	-	few	CAILGANVLTF	TGTGCCATCCTTGGGGCCAACGTCCTGACTTTC
TRBJ2-2	TRBV10-1	-	-	CASSEDGGKVGELFF	TGCGCCAGCAGTGAGGATGGAGGGAAGGTCGGGGAGCTGTTTTTT
TRBJ2-5	TRBV25-1	-	-	CASSDSWADGETQYF	TGTGCCAGCAGTGACTCGTGGGCAGACGGCGAGACCCAGTACTTC
TRBJ1-1	TRBV7-8	-	many	CASSEYTEAFF	TGTGCCAGCAGCGAGTACACTGAAGCTTTCTTT
TRBJ2-1	TRBV10-3	TRBD1	many	CAITPGQENEQFF	TGTGCCATCACCCCCGGACAGGAAAATGAGCAGTTCTTC
TRBJ1-1	TRBV24-1	-	many	CATSDGGLGTEAFF	TGTGCCACCAGTGACGGGGGGTTAGGCACTGAAGCTTTCTTT
TRBJ2-5	TRBV7-9	-	-	CASTTLGYQETQYF	TGTGCCAGCACAACTCTCGGGTACCAAGAGACCCAGTACTTC
TRBJ2-1	TRBV12-3/TRBV12-4	-	many	CASTLDYHSYNEQFF	TGTGCCAGCACTCTGGACTACCACTCCTACAATGAGCAGTTCTTC
TRBJ2-5	TRBV6-5	-	many	CASSYSPASQETQYF	TGTGCCAGCAGTTACTCCCCGGCTTCACAAGAGACCCAGTACTTC